The 14 T cell receptor beta chains presented below share a single source sample, sequenced in a study of control samples from healthy donors and cancer patients. Clones were read by immunoSEQ multiplex PCR, and TCRdb kept only the in-frame ones, dropping some. Here the sample spans over 100,000 clones, about 89% being singletons. Sequenced input: blood. The receptors were sampled from a woman between 45 and 65 years old in good health.

This sequence joins TRBV4-1 and TRBJ2-6; D is unresolved. This CDR3 contains 19 residues. Germline loops: CDR1 MGHRA, CDR2 YSYEKL. V gave up 2 bases and J gave up 0 bases, with 17 bases separating them. The chain's CDR3 is CASSQLGWVALSGANVLTF. CDR3 DNA: TGCGCCAGCAGCCAACTTGGATGGGTGGCTCTCTCTGGGGCCAACGTCCTGACTTTC.

The chain recombines TRBV27 with TRBJ2-3, with 7 bases identical to TRBD1. Trimming removed 3 bases from V and 5 bases from J; junction bases left unmatched: 5. CDR1 is MNHEY and CDR2 is SMNVEV in the germline V gene (reference sequence). CDR3 length: 14 amino acids. The CDR3 reads CASSFYRGVDTQYF. The CDR3, as DNA: TGTGCCAGCAGTTTTTACAGGGGCGTAGATACGCAGTATTTT.

This chain uses TRBV30 with TRBJ2-3; D gene unclear. The CDR3 length is 13 residues. The V end was cut by 3 bases, the J end by 0 bases, with 7 bases between. Germline CDR1 and CDR2: GTSNPN and SVGIG (reference sequence). The CDR3 bases are TGTGCCTGGAGGCTATCAAGCACAGATACGCAGTATTTT. It translates to CAWRLSSTDTQYF.

CDR3 bases: TGCAGCGTTTCCCGAGCGGGGTTCTACAATGAGCAGTTCTTC. It yields the protein CSVSRAGFYNEQFF. V gene TRBV29-1 combines with J gene TRBJ2-1, with 7 bases matching TRBD2. The CDR3 spans 14 residues. Trimming took 5 bases from V and 3 from J; bases not matched to a gene: 7. The V gene's germline CDR1 is SQVTM and CDR2 ANQGSEA.

The V gene is TRBV3-1 (or the pseudogene TRBV3-2), the J gene TRBJ2-1, with TRBD2 matching 7 bases. This CDR3 has 15 amino acids. Unmatched junction bases numbered 5, after V lost 2 bases and J lost 4 bases. Looked up from germline, CDR1 is LGHDT and CDR2 is YNNKEL (reference sequence). CDR3 DNA sequence: TGTGCCAGCAGCCAAATGGGGGGGTCGTACAATGAGCAGTTCTTC. Encoded protein: CASSQMGGSYNEQFF.

The chain couples TRBV18 to TRBJ2-1; weak D call: TRBD2 (6 bases). Germline V gene sequence: CDR1 KGHSH, CDR2 LQKENI. V lost 0 bases and J lost 7, with 13 bases in between. The CDR3 covers 15 residues. As DNA, the CDR3 is TGTGCCAGCTCACCACCGCTAAGCGGGTGGAATGAGCAGTTCTTC. Translated: CASSPPLSGWNEQFF.

This clone showed up just a few times. The chain links TRBV7-3 to TRBJ2-2; 7 positions agree with TRBD2. The CDR3 length is 15 residues. Germline values: CDR1 SGHTA, CDR2 FQGTGA. The junction had 3 bases not matched to a gene; V was cut back by 5 bases and J by 0 bases. The CDR3 spells CASSIGLANTGELFF. CDR3 coding DNA: TGTGCCAGCAGCATCGGACTAGCGAACACCGGGGAGCTGTTTTTT.

The chain joins TRBV5-1 to TRBJ2-2; a possible D gene is TRBD1 (5 bases). CDR3 length: 15 amino acids. The germline V and J ends were trimmed by 4 bases and 7 bases, with 17 bases remaining between them. Germline CDR1 SGHRS, CDR2 YFSETQ. The CDR3 DNA follows: TGCGCCAGCAGCGATCGCAGGGTTGCAGTCGGGGAGCTGTTTTTT. The encoded protein is CASSDRRVAVGELFF.

The rearrangement uses TRBV19 and TRBJ1-1, with unresolved D. Per the germline V gene, CDR1 is LNHDA and CDR2 is SQIVND (reference sequence). V lost 4 bases to trimming and J lost 1 base, with 7 bases between them. The CDR3 runs to 13 residues. The CDR3 nucleotides read TGTGCCAGTAGTACCCTTCAGAACACTGAAGCTTTCTTT. It encodes CASSTLQNTEAFF.

This chain joins TRBV14 and TRBJ1-2; 9 nucleotides line up with TRBD1. J was trimmed by 7 bases and V by 2 bases; bases with no gene match: 11. The CDR3 consists of 16 residues. Germline values: CDR1 SGHDN, CDR2 FVKESK. The CDR3 sequence: CASSQYGTGNLGGYTF. As DNA, the CDR3 is TGTGCCAGCAGCCAATACGGGACAGGGAATTTGGGTGGCTACACCTTC.

The V and J genes are TRBV19 and TRBJ1-5; D is possibly TRBD1 (5 bases). Germline V gene lookup returns CDR1 LNHDA and CDR2 SQIVND (reference sequence). The V end lost 6 bases, the J end lost 3 bases, and 15 bases lay between the germline ends. The CDR3 is made up of 15 amino acids. Here the CDR3 reads CASSLGDSINQPQHF. The CDR3 nucleotides read TGTGCCAGTAGCTTGGGAGACAGTATCAATCAGCCCCAGCATTTT.

The chain carries TRBV29-1 and TRBJ2-1; D might be TRBD2 (7 bases). The ends were cut back, 7 bases at V and 1 base at J, with 14 bases in the middle. Germline V CDR1 and CDR2: SQVTM, ANQGSEA. There are 14 residues in the CDR3. DNA for the CDR3: TGCAGCGGGAGGGGGGGTGGATCCTACAATGAGCAGTTCTTC. The encoded protein is CSGRGGGSYNEQFF.

This chain joins TRBV11-2 and TRBJ2-7; 8 positions match TRBD2. V lost 3 bases and J lost 4; bases outside the gene matches: 5. CDR3 length: 14 amino acids. Germline-derived CDR1 and CDR2 are SGHAT and FQNNGV. The CDR3 spells CASSFERGIYEQYF. The CDR3 nucleotides read TGTGCCAGCAGCTTCGAGCGGGGGATATACGAGCAGTACTTC.

The chain links TRBV7-3 to TRBJ1-2; 8 bases align to TRBD1. CDR1 and CDR2 (germline): SGHTA, FQGTGA. The CDR3 length is 14 residues. Losses at the gene ends were 4 bases for V and 7 bases for J; bases not matched to a gene: 8. CDR3 bases: TGTGCCAGCAGCTCCACGTGGACAGGGAGTGGCTACACCTTC. This sequence encodes CASSSTWTGSGYTF.